The 30 T cell receptor beta chains listed next were all sequenced from one sample in a study of T cells after somatic rescue of genetic block. Produced via immunoSEQ multiplex PCR; TCRdb's table is partial and in-frame only. The data contain 15,000 or so clones, around 68% of them singletons. The sequenced sample was peripheral blood mononuclear cells (PBMCs). These receptors all come from a man aged 18-30 years.

The chain joins TRBV6-6 to TRBJ1-2; a possible D gene is TRBD1 (5 bases). Germline V CDR1 and CDR2: MNHNY, SVGAGI (reference sequence). V was trimmed by 2 bases and J by 10 bases, leaving 17 bases between them. This CDR3 spans 14 amino acids. The CDR3 coding sequence is TGTGCCAGCAGTTACGGCCACGGGGCCCTAGACTACACCTTC. Its protein product is CASSYGHGALDYTF.

The rearrangement links TRBV28 to TRBJ2-7; 7 bases align to TRBD2. Trimming cost V 6 bases and J 2 bases; bases outside gene matches: 10. The CDR3 spans 15 residues. The V gene's germline CDR1 is MDHEN and CDR2 SYDVKM. For the CDR3, the DNA is TGTGCCAGCAGACCTTATGCTAGCGGAGCCTACGAGCAGTACTTC. Residues: CASRPYASGAYEQYF.

This clone was counted a few times. The chain joins TRBV9 to TRBJ2-7, with a tentative D call TRBD1 (6 bases). CDR3 length: 14 amino acids. V lost 4 bases and J 4 bases, leaving 15 bases between the germline ends. Germline V CDR1 and CDR2: SGDLS, YYNGEE. The CDR3 nucleotides read TGTGCCAGCAGCCCACGGCAGGGGTGGTACGAGCAGTACTTC. Translated, it gives CASSPRQGWYEQYF. The complete variable domain, with remaining parts taken from reference TRBV9 and TRBJ2-7, reads DSGVTQTPKHLITATGQRVTLRCSPRSGDLSVYWYQQSLDQGLQFLIQYYNGEERAKGNILERFSAQQFPDLHSELNLSSLELGDSALYFCASSPRQGWYEQYFGPGTRLTVT.

A note on this clone: Given a much more abundant clone one base away, this may be a read error. The rearrangement joins TRBV7-9 to TRBJ2-7; 10 positions match TRBD1. Germline CDR1 is SEHNR and CDR2 is FQNEAQ (reference sequence). This CDR3 contains 13 residues. Written as DNA, the CDR3 is TGTGCCGGCAGCTTAGGACAGGGGGACGAGCAGTACTTC. Translated: CAGSLGQGDEQYF.

This clone was observed a few times. This rearrangement joins TRBV11-2 to TRBJ2-1, with D perhaps TRBD1 or TRBD2 (6 bases each). The length of the CDR3 is 15 residues. CDR1 SGHAT and CDR2 FQNNGV come from the germline V gene. Trimming left V 4 bases short and J 6 bases short, with 16 bases between. The CDR3 here is CASSSHGGKANEQFF. The CDR3, as DNA: TGTGCCAGCAGCTCCCACGGGGGCAAAGCCAATGAGCAGTTCTTC.

The chain is built from TRBV9 and TRBJ2-2; a possible D gene is TRBD1 (6 bases). The germline V and J ends were trimmed by 6 bases and 0 bases, with 9 bases remaining between them. The CDR3 is 14 residues long. The V gene's germline CDR1 is SGDLS and CDR2 YYNGEE. This chain's CDR3 is CASKRGTNTGELFF. The CDR3 region has the DNA TGTGCCAGCAAAAGGGGGACGAACACCGGGGAGCTGTTTTTT. Based on the CDR3 plus reference TRBV9 and TRBJ2-2, the full variable domain is DSGVTQTPKHLITATGQRVTLRCSPRSGDLSVYWYQQSLDQGLQFLIQYYNGEERAKGNILERFSAQQFPDLHSELNLSSLELGDSALYFCASKRGTNTGELFFGEGSRLTVL.

This clone occurred a few times. The J gene is TRBJ1-4, the V gene TRBV7-9; 7 bases are shared with TRBD1. The V segment lost 5 bases and the J segment 7 bases; nucleotides outside the gene matches: 10. Germline CDR1 reads SEHNR; CDR2 reads FQNEAQ (reference sequence). This CDR3 is built from 15 residues. Written as DNA, the CDR3 is TGTGCCAGCAGCAAAGACAGGGTGGGGGGTGAAAAACTGTTTTTT. This encodes CASSKDRVGGEKLFF. The full variable domain, rest sourced from reference TRBV7-9 and TRBJ1-4, is DTGVSQNPRHKITKRGQNVTFRCDPISEHNRLYWYRQTLGQGPEFLTYFQNEAQLEKSRLLSDRFSAERPKGSFSTLEIQRTEQGDSAMYLCASSKDRVGGEKLFFGSGTQLSVL.

The chain carries TRBV6-7 and TRBJ2-7; D unclear. TRBV6-7 is given ORF status, its function remaining uncertain. The V and J ends lost 0 bases and 4 bases respectively, with 7 bases between them. This CDR3 comprises 13 residues. The CDR3 sequence is CASSYSTGYEQYF. The CDR3 coding sequence is TGTGCCAGCAGTTACTCGACGGGTTACGAGCAGTACTTC.

The rearrangement uses TRBV30 and TRBJ1-5, with 10 nucleotides matching TRBD1. The germline V gene has CDR1 GTSNPN and CDR2 SVGIG (reference sequence). The CDR3 is 16 residues long. J gave up 4 bases and V 3 bases, and 9 bases lay outside the gene matches. The DNA of the CDR3 is TGTGCCTGGAGACCCCCGGGACAGGGGAGGAATCAGCCCCAGCATTTT. Translation gives CAWRPPGQGRNQPQHF.

Here the CDR3 reads CASSLFDRVSEQYF. DNA for the CDR3: TGTGCCAGCAGCTTATTCGACAGGGTAAGCGAGCAGTACTTC. The chain uses TRBV7-9 and TRBJ2-7, with 7 positions matching TRBD1. The CDR3 sequence is 14 residues long. Germline loops: CDR1 SEHNR, CDR2 FQNEAQ (reference sequence). With 2 bases clipped from V and 6 bases from J, the junction kept 7 bases outside the gene matches.

The V call is TRBV5-6, the J call TRBJ2-7; 10 positions agree with TRBD2. The CDR3 has 15 amino acids. V lost 7 bases to trimming and J lost 2 bases; unmatched junction nucleotides: 9. Per germline, CDR1 SGHDT and CDR2 YYEEEE. The CDR3 region has the DNA TGTGCCAGCGCACAAGGGCTAGCGGGGGCCTACGAGCAGTACTTC. Protein sequence: CASAQGLAGAYEQYF.

This clone was seen just once. The J gene is TRBJ2-3, the V gene TRBV12-5; 11 bases line up with TRBD2. Trimming cost V 1 base and J 7 bases; bases outside gene matches: 7. Germline CDR1 and CDR2: LGHNT and FRNRAP. This CDR3 has 16 amino acids. CDR3 amino acids: CASGLGVAGGENTQYF. The CDR3 DNA sequence: TGTGCTAGTGGTTTGGGTGTAGCGGGAGGGGAGAATACGCAGTATTTT.

V gene TRBV5-8 combines with J gene TRBJ1-1, with D tentatively TRBD1 (6 bases). This CDR3 has 14 residues. From germline, CDR1 is SGHTS and CDR2 YDEGEE. V dropped 0 bases and J dropped 5 bases, with 11 bases sitting between them. For the CDR3, the DNA is TGTGCCAGCAGCTTGGGAGGGGGGTGGACTGAAGCTTTCTTT. Translation: CASSLGGGWTEAFF.

CDR3 bases: TGTGCCTGGAGTACGGGTGGAGGAGCAACTAATGAAAAACTGTTTTTT. Translated, it gives CAWSTGGGATNEKLFF. This chain connects TRBV30 to TRBJ1-4; no firm D call. The length of the CDR3 is 16 residues. In germline, CDR1 is GTSNPN, CDR2 SVGIG (reference sequence). The ends were cut back, 2 bases at V and 0 bases at J, with 13 bases in the middle.

This clone came up a few times. The gene calls are TRBV30 and TRBJ1-5, with a possible D match to TRBD1 (5 bases). Deletions cut 1 base from V and 3 bases from J, with 7 bases between. CDR3 length: 13 residues. Germline-derived CDR1 and CDR2 are GTSNPN and SVGIG (reference sequence). The CDR3 is CAWSGGPNQPQHF. The CDR3 DNA reads as TGTGCCTGGAGTGGGGGACCCAATCAGCCCCAGCATTTT.

For the CDR3, the DNA is TGTGCGTCGGGGCTAGCGTATAGCACAGATACGCAGTATTTT. Amino acids: CASGLAYSTDTQYF. The V and J genes are TRBV6-6 and TRBJ2-3; tentatively, D is TRBD2 (6 bases). Germline lookup yields CDR1 MNHNY and CDR2 SVGAGI (reference sequence). The CDR3 is 14 residues long.

The rearrangement joins TRBV5-1 to TRBJ2-1; TRBD2 aligns across 10 bases. With V trimmed by 2 bases and J by 2 bases, 10 bases remained unmatched. Germline V gene data show CDR1 as SGHRS and CDR2 as YFSETQ. The CDR3 sequence is 18 residues long. CDR3 coding DNA: TGCGCCAGCAGCTTTTTTTGGACTAGCGGTTCACCCTACAATGAGCAGTTCTTC. Encoded protein: CASSFFWTSGSPYNEQFF.

V usage is TRBV7-9 and J usage is TRBJ2-3; D perhaps matches TRBD2 (5 bases). The CDR3 extends over 17 amino acids. In germline, CDR1 is SEHNR, CDR2 FQNEAQ (reference sequence). Between the trimmed V and J ends, which lost 5 bases and 2 bases, there was a span of 20 bases. The CDR3 DNA reads TGTGCCAGCAGCCCGCAGTCTTTCCGGGATTCCACAGATACGCAGTATTTT. Its protein is CASSPQSFRDSTDTQYF.

The CDR3 region is CAWNNLTTEAFF. The CDR3 coding sequence is TGTGCCTGGAACAACTTGACCACTGAAGCTTTCTTT. The chain couples TRBV30 to TRBJ1-1; D unresolved. This CDR3 has 12 residues. Germline lookup yields CDR1 GTSNPN and CDR2 SVGIG (reference sequence). The V and J ends lost 4 bases and 4 bases respectively, with 10 bases between them.

In its sample, this clone was seen once. J is TRBJ2-2 and V is TRBV5-1; D may correspond to TRBD1 or TRBD2 (5 bases each). V dropped 2 bases and J dropped 7 bases, with 12 bases sitting between them. Per the germline V gene, CDR1 is SGHRS and CDR2 is YFSETQ. CDR3 length: 14 amino acids. CDR3 bases: TGCGCCAGCAGCTTTGGGACCTCAGGCGGGGAGCTGTTTTTT. This codes for CASSFGTSGGELFF.

This clone was seen only once. The J gene is TRBJ1-1, the V gene TRBV5-1, with a possible D match to TRBD1 (6 bases). The germline V gene encodes CDR1 SGHRS and CDR2 YFSETQ. V was shortened by 2 bases and J by 5 bases, with 10 bases between the two germline ends. CDR3 size: 13 residues. In nucleotides, the CDR3 is TGCGCCAGCAGCTTCGGGGGCGGGACTGAAGCTTTCTTT. It encodes CASSFGGGTEAFF. Together with reference TRBV5-1 and TRBJ1-1, the CDR3 gives the full variable domain: KAGVTQTPRYLIKTRGQQVTLSCSPISGHRSVSWYQQTPGQGLQFLFEYFSETQRNKGNFPGRFSGRQFSNSRSEMNVSTLELGDSALYLCASSFGGGTEAFFGQGTRLTVV.

The CDR3: CASSYPEWGNYGYTF. CDR3 in DNA: TGTGCCAGCAGTTACCCTGAATGGGGTAACTATGGCTACACCTTC. The V gene is TRBV6-6, the J gene TRBJ1-2; D uncertain. The CDR3 is 15 amino acids. Trimming cost V 2 bases and J 1 base, with 11 bases left between them. The V gene's germline CDR1 is MNHNY and CDR2 SVGAGI (reference sequence).

The DNA of the CDR3 is TGTGCCAGCAGTTACGCCGTGGGGGGGCGGGAGACCCAGTACTTC. It yields the protein CASSYAVGGRETQYF. The chain has TRBV6-6 and TRBJ2-5, with a tentative D call TRBD2 (7 bases). Trimming stripped 2 bases from V and 5 bases from J, with 15 bases between. Germline V gene sequence: CDR1 MNHNY, CDR2 SVGAGI (reference sequence). This CDR3 comprises 15 residues.

This chain uses TRBV19 with TRBJ2-5, with 7 bases lining up with TRBD1. The CDR3 is made up of 15 amino acids. Losses at the gene ends were 5 bases for V and 9 bases for J; bases not matched to a gene: 15. Germline CDR1 and CDR2: LNHDA and SQIVND (reference sequence). CDR3 nucleotides: TGTGCCAGTAGTCCTTCATCCGGGACAGTGATGGCCCAGTACTTC. Its translation: CASSPSSGTVMAQYF.

The chain is built from TRBV5-4 and TRBJ2-5; D is ambiguous. The CDR3 runs to 13 residues. Germline V gives CDR1 SGHNT, CDR2 YYREEE (reference sequence). V shed 4 bases and J shed 0 bases, with 7 bases lying between them. CDR3 sequence: CASSKMYQETQYF. CDR3 nucleotide sequence: TGTGCCAGCAGCAAGATGTACCAAGAGACCCAGTACTTC.

V gene TRBV6-6 combines with J gene TRBJ1-4, with D uncertain. With 1 base removed from V and 7 bases from J, the gap between germline ends came to 4 bases. This CDR3 comprises 12 residues. Germline V gene sequence: CDR1 MNHNY, CDR2 SVGAGI (reference sequence). Here the CDR3 DNA reads TGTGCCAGCAGTTACTTAGTTGAAAAACTGTTTTTT. Its translation is CASSYLVEKLFF.

Only a few counts were recorded for this clone. The chain couples TRBV19 to TRBJ1-1; D uncertain. The CDR3 runs 14 residues. V shed 1 base and J shed 8 bases, with 14 bases lying between them. Germline V lookup: CDR1 LNHDA, CDR2 SQIVND (reference sequence). The CDR3 DNA is TGTGCCAGTAGTATAGCGGTCCGGACTACCGAAGCTTTCTTT. Protein product: CASSIAVRTTEAFF.

The V and J genes are TRBV29-1 and TRBJ2-1, with 9 nucleotides matching TRBD2. Losses at the gene ends were 1 base for V and 6 bases for J; bases not matched to a gene: 7. Germline CDR1 SQVTM, CDR2 ANQGSEA. The CDR3 loop spans 15 amino acids. The CDR3 here is CSVEGGLAGINEQFF. The CDR3 region has the DNA TGCAGCGTTGAAGGAGGTCTAGCGGGAATCAATGAGCAGTTCTTC.

The rearrangement uses TRBV30 and TRBJ2-5; TRBD1 matches at 10 bases. Germline V lookup: CDR1 GTSNPN, CDR2 SVGIG (reference sequence). V trimming: 3 bases; J trimming: 4 bases; junction bases outside the gene matches: 8. CDR3 size: 15 residues. CDR3 sequence reads: CAWSRGQGGRETQYF. The CDR3 bases are TGTGCCTGGAGCCGTGGACAGGGGGGTCGAGAGACCCAGTACTTC.

This clone has more than one count but fewer than ten. V and J are TRBV11-3 and TRBJ1-2; D uncertain. The germline V gene encodes CDR1 SGHNT and CDR2 YENEEA. CDR3 length equals 14 residues. Trimming left V 6 bases short and J 0 bases short, with 11 bases between. CDR3 sequence reads: CASSYTIANYGYTF. The DNA of the CDR3 is TGTGCCAGCAGTTACACGATCGCTAACTATGGCTACACCTTC.